This T cell receptor beta chain came from a study of chronic HIV infection and antiretroviral therapy. Many counts were recorded for this clonotype. TCRdb re-derived calls from the 5' RACE reads in MiXCR, one entry per CDR3 protein. The sample lists about 38,000 distinct CDR3 sequences, 7% to 10% occurring once. The clonotype comes from an adult who had HIV and had not received antiretroviral therapy, or was an uninfected healthy control (not recorded which). What was sequenced was peripheral blood.

The CDR3 protein is CASRTGDEQYF. The CDR3 nucleotides are TGTGCCAGCAGGACGGGCGACGAGCAGTACTTC. The rearrangement links TRBV2 to TRBJ2-7; the D is unclear. The CDR3 extends over 11 amino acids. The V gene lost 6 bases and the J gene lost 5 bases, with 8 bases spanning the gap. Per germline, CDR1 SNHLY and CDR2 FYNNEI.